The rows below give T cell receptor beta chains drawn from one sample of a study of Graves' ophthalmopathy and Graves' hyperthyroidism. A single record per CDR3 protein comes from TCRdb applying MiXCR to the multiplex PCR reads. Of around 1,200,000 distinct CDR3 sequences in the sample, around a third are singletons; the top ten hold around 10%. Input material: peripheral blood or thyroid tissue (not recorded which). These receptors all stem from an adult man with Graves' hyperthyroidism. The CDR3 runs from the conserved cysteine through the conserved F or W. The D gene is left open where the match is weak. Clone size is shown for a subset of rows, as once, few, many or a class of expanded clone.

DNA: TGCAGTGCGGATACAGACAGCTACGAGCAGTACTTC
CDR3: CSADTDSYEQYF
D: -
size: many
V: TRBV20-1
J: TRBJ2-7

DNA: TGTGCCAGCAGCTTAGGGGCGGGAGCCAAATTCTACGAGCAGTACTTC
CDR3: CASSLGAGAKFYEQYF
D: TRBD2
size: -
V: TRBV7-9
J: TRBJ2-7

DNA: TGTGCCAGCAGTTGGGGCAAGTACGAGCAGTACTTC
CDR3: CASSWGKYEQYF
D: -
size: few
V: TRBV27
J: TRBJ2-7

DNA: TGTGCCAGCAGCTTAGCCGGGACTAGCGGGGGATACTCCTACGAGCAGTACTTC
CDR3: CASSLAGTSGGYSYEQYF
D: TRBD2
size: -
V: TRBV7-2
J: TRBJ2-7

DNA: TGCAGTGCTAGAGGCGGTGCTAGCGGTATTTCCTACGAGCAGTGCTTC
CDR3: CSARGGASGISYEQCF
D: TRBD2
size: -
V: TRBV20-1
J: TRBJ2-7

DNA: TGTGCCAGCAATCGGCAAGGGTCAGCTAACTATGGCTACACCTTC
CDR3: CASNRQGSANYGYTF
D: -
size: -
V: TRBV6-5
J: TRBJ1-2

DNA: TGTGCCAGCAGACGGACATACGACTATGGCTACACCTTC
CDR3: CASRRTYDYGYTF
D: -
size: many
V: TRBV6-2/TRBV6-3
J: TRBJ1-2

DNA: TGTGCCAGCAGCTTTGTCGAGGGGAACTACGAGCAGTACTTC
CDR3: CASSFVEGNYEQYF
D: -
size: few
V: TRBV5-6
J: TRBJ2-7

DNA: TGTGCCAGTAGTACGAAAAGCAGCTCCTACGAGCAGTACTTC
CDR3: CASSTKSSSYEQYF
D: -
size: -
V: TRBV19
J: TRBJ2-7

DNA: TGCAGTGCTAGCACGGTTGAGCTGAGGGTCCACGAGCAGTACTTC
CDR3: CSASTVELRVHEQYF
D: -
size: many
V: TRBV20-1
J: TRBJ2-7

DNA: TGCAGCGTTGAAGTTAGGGGATCCTACGAGCAGTACTTC
CDR3: CSVEVRGSYEQYF
D: -
size: many
V: TRBV29-1
J: TRBJ2-7

DNA: TGTGCCAGTAGTACAAGTCGAGGGATGAACACTGAAGCTTTCTTT
CDR3: CASSTSRGMNTEAFF
D: -
size: many
V: TRBV19
J: TRBJ1-1

DNA: TGCGCCAGCAGCGCACTAGCGGGAGGAGAGACCCAGTACTTC
CDR3: CASSALAGGETQYF
D: TRBD2
size: -
V: TRBV4-1
J: TRBJ2-5

DNA: TGTGCCAGCAGCCAAGATCCAGTGTTCGGCTACACCTTC
CDR3: CASSQDPVFGYTF
D: -
size: few
V: TRBV9
J: TRBJ1-2

DNA: TGTGCCAGCAGTGAAAGGTGGGAGCGGAACTACGAGCAGTACTTC
CDR3: CASSERWERNYEQYF
D: -
size: many
V: TRBV2
J: TRBJ2-7

DNA: TGTGCCAGCAGTTTAGGAGGCGGGGGGCCGGTGAACACTGAAGCTTTCTTT
CDR3: CASSLGGGGPVNTEAFF
D: -
size: -
V: TRBV28
J: TRBJ1-1

DNA: TGTGCCAGCAGCTTACTGGGGTATGGTGGCTACACCTTC
CDR3: CASSLLGYGGYTF
D: -
size: -
V: TRBV7-9
J: TRBJ1-2

DNA: TGTGCCAGCAGTAGAAATGGACTAGCGGGAAACGGGCAGTACTTC
CDR3: CASSRNGLAGNGQYF
D: TRBD2
size: -
V: TRBV12-3/TRBV12-4
J: TRBJ2-7

DNA: TGTGCCAGCAGTTACTCGATGTGGACCGAGCAGTACTTC
CDR3: CASSYSMWTEQYF
D: -
size: -
V: TRBV6-5
J: TRBJ2-7

DNA: TGTGCCACCAGCAGTTACGGGTTTCGGGAGACCCAGTACTTC
CDR3: CATSSYGFRETQYF
D: -
size: -
V: TRBV15
J: TRBJ2-5

DNA: TGTGCCAGCAGCACCCGAAAAGGGGATATAGATGGCTACACCTTC
CDR3: CASSTRKGDIDGYTF
D: -
size: -
V: TRBV7-2
J: TRBJ1-2

DNA: TGTGCCAGCAGCCCGGAGCGTAGCAATCAGCCCCAGCATTTT
CDR3: CASSPERSNQPQHF
D: -
size: few
V: TRBV11-2
J: TRBJ1-5

DNA: TGCGCCAGCAGAGAGGACGTAGGGTCCAATCGGCCCCAGCATTTT
CDR3: CASREDVGSNRPQHF
D: -
size: few
V: TRBV5-1
J: TRBJ1-5

DNA: TGTGCCAGCAGTTACGGACCCTCAGTACCGCCCGCCGGGGAGCTGTTTTTT
CDR3: CASSYGPSVPPAGELFF
D: -
size: many
V: TRBV28
J: TRBJ2-2